These T cell receptor beta chains were read from a single sample in a study of technical replicates of blood from several donors. The repertoire was sequenced with immunoSEQ multiplex PCR; TCRdb's copy has only in-frame clones and lacks some. The repertoire has about 95,000 clones, 95% of them found once; the top ten carry about 0.35%. The sample taken for sequencing was T cells isolated from PBMCs. The receptors come from a human donor in good health. Both conserved end residues are part of each CDR3. The order of the fields is clone size, V gene, D gene, J gene, CDR3 protein, CDR3 DNA. A D gene is named only where the DNA matches it firmly. The size entry is marked missing in some rows and otherwise reads once, few, many or a size class.

clone_size: NA
v_call: TRBV18
d_call: TRBD2
j_call: TRBJ2-3
cdr3_aa: CASSQASGRAYTQYF
cdr3_nt: TGTGCCAGCTCGCAGGCTAGCGGGAGGGCTTATACGCAGTATTTT

clone_size: few
v_call: TRBV6-5
d_call: NA
j_call: TRBJ1-1
cdr3_aa: CASSSGRGTEAFF
cdr3_nt: TGTGCCAGCAGTTCGGGCAGGGGAACTGAAGCTTTCTTT

clone_size: NA
v_call: TRBV5-8
d_call: TRBD2
j_call: TRBJ2-3
cdr3_aa: CASSILAGGTSRTDTQYF
cdr3_nt: TGTGCCAGCAGCATATTAGCGGGAGGGACTTCAAGAACAGATACGCAGTATTTT

clone_size: NA
v_call: TRBV6-6
d_call: NA
j_call: TRBJ1-1
cdr3_aa: CASSRPGTTVTEAFF
cdr3_nt: TGTGCCAGCAGTAGGCCAGGGACTACGGTCACTGAAGCTTTCTTT

clone_size: once
v_call: TRBV7-8
d_call: NA
j_call: TRBJ2-7
cdr3_aa: CASSVGQLYEQYF
cdr3_nt: TGTGCCAGCAGCGTAGGACAGCTCTACGAGCAGTACTTC

clone_size: NA
v_call: TRBV28
d_call: NA
j_call: TRBJ1-2
cdr3_aa: CASSLYEGSNYGYTF
cdr3_nt: TGTGCCAGCAGTTTATATGAGGGTTCCAACTATGGCTACACCTTC

clone_size: NA
v_call: TRBV28
d_call: NA
j_call: TRBJ2-5
cdr3_aa: CASERGTQYF
cdr3_nt: TGTGCCAGCGAAAGGGGGACCCAGTACTTC

clone_size: NA
v_call: TRBV7-9
d_call: NA
j_call: TRBJ2-1
cdr3_aa: CASSLEGRGNEQFF
cdr3_nt: TGTGCCAGCAGCTTAGAGGGCAGGGGCAATGAGCAGTTCTTC

clone_size: NA
v_call: TRBV19
d_call: NA
j_call: TRBJ1-2
cdr3_aa: CASSETEPYGYTF
cdr3_nt: TGTGCCAGTAGCGAGACAGAACCTTATGGCTACACCTTC

clone_size: once
v_call: TRBV7-9
d_call: NA
j_call: TRBJ2-2
cdr3_aa: CASSSTIVAPTNTGELFF
cdr3_nt: TGTGCCAGCAGCTCGACTATCGTAGCGCCTACGAACACCGGGGAGCTGTTTTTT

clone_size: NA
v_call: TRBV19
d_call: NA
j_call: TRBJ2-2
cdr3_aa: CASKGVGNTGELFF
cdr3_nt: TGTGCCAGCAAAGGGGTCGGGAACACCGGGGAGCTGTTTTTT